This TCR beta chain emerged from a study of technical replicates of blood from several donors. Produced via immunoSEQ multiplex PCR; TCRdb's table is partial and in-frame only. The repertoire holds 85,000 to 100,000 clones, nearly 97% seen once, with roughly 0.21% in the top ten. Looked up from germline, CDR1 is MDHEN and CDR2 is SYDVKM. The CDR3 is 16 amino acids. The V gene end was trimmed by 1 base and the J gene end by 5 bases; junction bases not matched to a gene: 9. Source material: T cells isolated from PBMCs. The genes are TRBV28 and TRBJ2-5; TRBD2 matches at 8 bases. The source is a human donor in good health. The CDR3 region is CASSLFVASGRETQYF. The CDR3 bases are TGTGCCAGCAGTTTATTCGTGGCTAGCGGGCGTGAGACCCAGTACTTC. The full variable domain, its missing parts supplied by reference TRBV28 and TRBJ2-5, is DVKVTQSSRYLVKRTGEKVFLECVQDMDHENMFWYRQDPGLGLRLIYFSYDVKMKEKGDIPEGYSVSREKKERFSLILESASTNQTSMYLCASSLFVASGRETQYFGPGTRLLVL.